This T cell receptor beta chain was profiled in a study of T cells in Graves' hyperthyroidism and ophthalmopathy. Findings and limits, study-wide: Most expanded thyroid clonotypes above 0.001 recurred in blood.

The CDR3 is 14 residues long. The ends lost 5 bases at V and 7 bases at J; junction bases unmatched: 8. The V gene's germline CDR1 is DFQATT and CDR2 SNEGSKA (reference sequence). Not enrolled were patients with uncontrolled infection, other autoimmune disease, pregnancy or lactation. Thyroid ultrasound, orbital computed tomography, clinical symptoms, and serum thyroxine and TRAb underpinned diagnoses. TCR beta CDR3 regions were amplified from RNA transcripts. Carried out on the TCR CDR3, a first-round RT-PCR used the HTBI primer set. One entry per CDR3 protein results from TCRdb running MiXCR on the multiplex PCR reads. The table records around 660,000 distinct CDR3 sequences, about 45% of them present only once. In its sample, this clonotype was seen many times. The antigen is undetermined.

This TCR came from an adult man with Graves' disease, either hyperthyroidism or ophthalmopathy (not recorded which). J is TRBJ1-5 and V is TRBV20-1, with 10 bases lining up with TRBD1. Specimen: peripheral blood or thyroid tissue (not recorded which). As DNA, the CDR3 is TGCAGTGCTCCAGACAGGGGGCGTACACAGCCCCAGCATTTT. Amino acids: CSAPDRGRTQPQHF.